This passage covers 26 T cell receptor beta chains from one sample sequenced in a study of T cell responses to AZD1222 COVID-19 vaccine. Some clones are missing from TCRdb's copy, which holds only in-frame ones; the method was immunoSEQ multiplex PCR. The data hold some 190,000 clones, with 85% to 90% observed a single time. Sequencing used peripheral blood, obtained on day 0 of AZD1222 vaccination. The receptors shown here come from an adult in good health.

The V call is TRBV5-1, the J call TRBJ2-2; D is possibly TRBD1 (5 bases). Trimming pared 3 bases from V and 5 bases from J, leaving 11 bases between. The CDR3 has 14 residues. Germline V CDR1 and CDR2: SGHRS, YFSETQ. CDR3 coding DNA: TGCGCCAGCAGCTCCGATCCAGGGACCGGGGAGCTGTTTTTT. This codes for CASSSDPGTGELFF.

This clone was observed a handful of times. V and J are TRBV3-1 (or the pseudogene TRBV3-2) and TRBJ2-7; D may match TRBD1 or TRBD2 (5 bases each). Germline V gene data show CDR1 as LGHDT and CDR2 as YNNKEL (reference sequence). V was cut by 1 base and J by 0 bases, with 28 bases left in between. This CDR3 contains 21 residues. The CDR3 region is CASSQVWLGPPSRGGSYEQYF. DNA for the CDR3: TGTGCCAGCAGCCAAGTATGGTTGGGGCCGCCCTCTCGTGGGGGCTCCTACGAGCAGTACTTC.

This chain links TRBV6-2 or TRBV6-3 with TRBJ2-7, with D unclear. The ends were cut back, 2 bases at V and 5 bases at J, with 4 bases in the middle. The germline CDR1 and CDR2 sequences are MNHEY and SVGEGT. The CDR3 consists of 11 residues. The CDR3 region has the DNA TGTGCCAGCAGTTACAGGCACGAGCAGTACTTC. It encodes CASSYRHEQYF.

CDR3 nucleotides: TGTGCCAGCGCGGTTAGCTCCTACAATGAGCAGTTCTTC. Its translation is CASAVSSYNEQFF. The V and J genes are TRBV6-5 and TRBJ2-1; D not resolved. Germline V gene lookup returns CDR1 MNHEY and CDR2 SVGAGI. V dropped 8 bases and J dropped 0 bases, with 8 bases sitting between them. The CDR3 extends over 13 amino acids.

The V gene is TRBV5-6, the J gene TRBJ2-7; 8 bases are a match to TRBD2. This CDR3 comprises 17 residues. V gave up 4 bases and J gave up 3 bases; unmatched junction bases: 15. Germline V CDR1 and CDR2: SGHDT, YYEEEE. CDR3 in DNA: TGTGCCAGCAGCCCCTACCTCCGGGGGGGCGCGATCTACGAGCAGTACTTC. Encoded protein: CASSPYLRGGAIYEQYF.

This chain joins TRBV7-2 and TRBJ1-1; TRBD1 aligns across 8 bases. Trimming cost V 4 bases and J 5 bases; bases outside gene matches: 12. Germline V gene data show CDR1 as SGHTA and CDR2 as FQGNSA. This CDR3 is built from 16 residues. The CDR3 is CASSYPRQGANTEAFF. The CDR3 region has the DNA TGTGCCAGCAGCTATCCTCGTCAGGGGGCGAATACTGAAGCTTTCTTT.

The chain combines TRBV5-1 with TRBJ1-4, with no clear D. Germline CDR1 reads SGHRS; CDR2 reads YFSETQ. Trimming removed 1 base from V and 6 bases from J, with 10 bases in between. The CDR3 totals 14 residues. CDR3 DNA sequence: TGCGCCAGCAGCTTGAGTTCGGCAGATGAAAAACTGTTTTTT. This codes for CASSLSSADEKLFF.

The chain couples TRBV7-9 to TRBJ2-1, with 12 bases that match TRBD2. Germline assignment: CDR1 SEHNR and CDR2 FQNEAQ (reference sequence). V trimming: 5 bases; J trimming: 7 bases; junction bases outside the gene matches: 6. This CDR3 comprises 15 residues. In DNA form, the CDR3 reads TGTGCCAGCAGCCGAACTAGCGGGGGGAGGAATGAGCAGTTCTTC. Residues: CASSRTSGGRNEQFF.

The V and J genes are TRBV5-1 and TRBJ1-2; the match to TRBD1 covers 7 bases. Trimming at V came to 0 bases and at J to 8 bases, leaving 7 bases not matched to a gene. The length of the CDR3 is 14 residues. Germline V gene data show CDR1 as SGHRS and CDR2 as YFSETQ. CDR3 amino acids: CASSLGQGESGYTF. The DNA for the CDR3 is TGCGCCAGCAGCTTGGGACAGGGTGAAAGCGGCTACACCTTC.

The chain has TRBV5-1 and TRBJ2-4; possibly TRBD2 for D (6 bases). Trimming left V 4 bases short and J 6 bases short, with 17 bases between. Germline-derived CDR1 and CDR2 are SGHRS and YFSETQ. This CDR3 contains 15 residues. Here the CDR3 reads CASSPSMSGVNIQYF. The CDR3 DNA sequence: TGCGCCAGCAGCCCCAGTATGTCGGGGGTAAACATTCAGTACTTC.

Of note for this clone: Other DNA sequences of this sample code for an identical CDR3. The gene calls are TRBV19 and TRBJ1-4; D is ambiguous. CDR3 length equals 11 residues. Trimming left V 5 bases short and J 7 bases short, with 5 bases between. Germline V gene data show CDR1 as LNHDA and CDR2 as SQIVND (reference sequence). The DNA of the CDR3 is TGTGCCAGTAGTGGAATTGAAAAACTGTTTTTT. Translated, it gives CASSGIEKLFF.

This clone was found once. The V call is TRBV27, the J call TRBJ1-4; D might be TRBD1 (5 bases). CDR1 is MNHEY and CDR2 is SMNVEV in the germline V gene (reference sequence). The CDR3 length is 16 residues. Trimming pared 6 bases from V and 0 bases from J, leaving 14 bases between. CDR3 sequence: CASSHLRGATNEKLFF. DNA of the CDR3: TGTGCCAGCAGCCATTTGAGGGGCGCAACTAATGAAAAACTGTTTTTT.

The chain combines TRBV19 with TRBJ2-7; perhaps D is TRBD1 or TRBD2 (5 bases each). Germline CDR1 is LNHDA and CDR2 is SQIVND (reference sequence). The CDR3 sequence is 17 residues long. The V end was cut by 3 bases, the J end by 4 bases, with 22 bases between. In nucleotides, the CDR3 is TGTGCCAGTAGTATTCCGGGGCGTTCGGGGACCCCATACGAGCAGTACTTC. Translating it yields CASSIPGRSGTPYEQYF.

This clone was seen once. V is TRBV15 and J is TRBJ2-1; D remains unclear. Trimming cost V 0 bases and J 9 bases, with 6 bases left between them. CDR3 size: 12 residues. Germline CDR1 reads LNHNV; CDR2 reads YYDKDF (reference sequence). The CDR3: CATSRDFGEQFF. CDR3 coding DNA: TGTGCCACCAGCAGAGATTTCGGTGAGCAGTTCTTC.

In DNA, the CDR3 is TGTGCCAGCAGGACAGGGGCCTATTATAGCAATCAGCCCCAGCATTTT. It is translated as CASRTGAYYSNQPQHF. V and J are TRBV19 and TRBJ1-5; 9 bases line up with TRBD1. V lost 9 bases and J lost 0; bases outside the gene matches: 9. The CDR3 loop spans 16 amino acids. CDR1 is LNHDA and CDR2 is SQIVND in the germline V gene (reference sequence).

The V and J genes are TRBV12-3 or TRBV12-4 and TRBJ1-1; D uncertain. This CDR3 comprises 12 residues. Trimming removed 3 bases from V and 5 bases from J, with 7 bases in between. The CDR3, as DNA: TGTGCCAGCAGTTTCGACGGAACTGAAGCTTTCTTT. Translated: CASSFDGTEAFF.

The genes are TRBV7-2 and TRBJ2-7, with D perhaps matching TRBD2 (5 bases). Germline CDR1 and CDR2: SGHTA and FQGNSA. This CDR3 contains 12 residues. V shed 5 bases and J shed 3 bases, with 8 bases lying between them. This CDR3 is CASSRTSYEQYF. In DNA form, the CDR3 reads TGTGCCAGCAGCCGAACTAGCTACGAGCAGTACTTC.

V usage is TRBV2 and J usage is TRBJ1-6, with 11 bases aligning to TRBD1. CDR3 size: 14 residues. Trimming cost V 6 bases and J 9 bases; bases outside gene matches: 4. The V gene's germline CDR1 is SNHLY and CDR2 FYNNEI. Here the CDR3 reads CASRRDRGGSPLHF. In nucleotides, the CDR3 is TGTGCCAGCAGGAGGGACAGGGGGGGTTCACCCCTCCACTTT.

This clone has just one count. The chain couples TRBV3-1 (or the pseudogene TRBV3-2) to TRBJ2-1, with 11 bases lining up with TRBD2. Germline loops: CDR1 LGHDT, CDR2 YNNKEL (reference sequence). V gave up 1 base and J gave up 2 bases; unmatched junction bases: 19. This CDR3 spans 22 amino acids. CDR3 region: CASSQGPQASGGYRGAYNEQFF. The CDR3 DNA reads TGTGCCAGCAGCCAAGGACCCCAGGCTAGCGGGGGGTACCGAGGGGCCTACAATGAGCAGTTCTTC.

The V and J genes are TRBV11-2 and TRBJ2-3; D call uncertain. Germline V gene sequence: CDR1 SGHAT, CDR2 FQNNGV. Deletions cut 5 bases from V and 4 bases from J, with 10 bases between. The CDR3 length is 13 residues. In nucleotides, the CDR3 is TGTGCCAGCAGCCCCCTGTTGCCAGATACGCAGTATTTT. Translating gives CASSPLLPDTQYF.

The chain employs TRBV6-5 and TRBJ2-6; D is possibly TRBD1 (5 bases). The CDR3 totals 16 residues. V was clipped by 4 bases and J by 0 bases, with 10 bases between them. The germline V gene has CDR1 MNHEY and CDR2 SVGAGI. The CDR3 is CASSLSDSSGANVLTF. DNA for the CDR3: TGTGCCAGCAGTTTGTCAGACAGCTCTGGGGCCAACGTCCTGACTTTC.

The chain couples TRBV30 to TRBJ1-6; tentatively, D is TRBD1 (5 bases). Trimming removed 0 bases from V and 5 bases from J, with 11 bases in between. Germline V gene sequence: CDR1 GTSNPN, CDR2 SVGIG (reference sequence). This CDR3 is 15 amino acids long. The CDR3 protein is CAWSVLGLNNSPLHF. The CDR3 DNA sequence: TGTGCCTGGAGTGTTTTGGGGCTTAATAATTCACCCCTCCACTTT.

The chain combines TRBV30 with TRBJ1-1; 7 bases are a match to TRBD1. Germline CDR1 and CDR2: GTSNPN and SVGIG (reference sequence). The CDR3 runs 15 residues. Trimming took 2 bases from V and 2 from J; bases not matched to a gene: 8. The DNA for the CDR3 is TGTGCCTGGAGTCTTTCCGACAGGGACAACACTGAAGCTTTCTTT. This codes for CAWSLSDRDNTEAFF.

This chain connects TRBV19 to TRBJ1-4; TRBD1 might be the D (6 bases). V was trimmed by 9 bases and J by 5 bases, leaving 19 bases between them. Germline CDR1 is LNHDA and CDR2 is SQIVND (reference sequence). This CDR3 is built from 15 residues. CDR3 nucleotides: TGTGCCAGCAACCGGGCGGATCAGGGGAATGAAAAACTGTTTTTT. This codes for CASNRADQGNEKLFF.

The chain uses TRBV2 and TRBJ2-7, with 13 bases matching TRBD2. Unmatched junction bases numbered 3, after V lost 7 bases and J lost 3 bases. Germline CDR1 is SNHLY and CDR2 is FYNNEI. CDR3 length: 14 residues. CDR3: CASKLAGGLYEQYV. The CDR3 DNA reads TGTGCCAGCAAACTAGCGGGGGGGCTCTACGAGCAGTACGTC.

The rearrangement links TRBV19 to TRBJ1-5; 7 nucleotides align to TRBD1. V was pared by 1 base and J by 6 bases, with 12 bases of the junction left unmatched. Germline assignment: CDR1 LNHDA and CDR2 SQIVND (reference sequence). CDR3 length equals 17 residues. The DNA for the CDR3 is TGTGCCAGTAGTATAGGGACGACAGGGTTAAAGGGTCAGCCCCAGCATTTT. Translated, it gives CASSIGTTGLKGQPQHF.